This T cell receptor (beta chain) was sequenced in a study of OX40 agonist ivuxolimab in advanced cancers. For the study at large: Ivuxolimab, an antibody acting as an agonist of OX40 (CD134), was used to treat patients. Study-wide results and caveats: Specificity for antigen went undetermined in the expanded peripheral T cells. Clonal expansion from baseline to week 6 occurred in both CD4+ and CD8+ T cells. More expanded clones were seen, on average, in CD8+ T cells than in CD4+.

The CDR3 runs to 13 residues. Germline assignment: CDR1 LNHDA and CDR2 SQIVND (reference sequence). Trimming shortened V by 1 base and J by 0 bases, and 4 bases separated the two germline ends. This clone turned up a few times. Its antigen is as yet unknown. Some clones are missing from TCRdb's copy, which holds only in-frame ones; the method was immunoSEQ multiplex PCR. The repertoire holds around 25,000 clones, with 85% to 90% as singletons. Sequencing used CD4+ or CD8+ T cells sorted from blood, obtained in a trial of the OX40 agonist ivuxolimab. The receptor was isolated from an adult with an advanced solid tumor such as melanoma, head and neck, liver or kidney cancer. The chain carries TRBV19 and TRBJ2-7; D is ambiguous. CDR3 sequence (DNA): TGTGCCAGTAGTATAGGGCACTCCTACGAGCAGTACTTC. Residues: CASSIGHSYEQYF.